The clone carrying this TCR beta chain has only one observation. The antigen is unknown. Per the germline V gene, CDR1 is SQVTM and CDR2 is ANQGSEA. The CDR3 has 12 residues. V was trimmed by 6 bases and J by 1 base, leaving 9 bases between them. The immunoSEQ assay was v3.0, run at survey level. Sequencing aimed to cover about 40,000-50,000 T-cell genomes per sample. Only in-frame clones appear in the TCRdb table, and some are missing; sequencing was by immunoSEQ multiplex PCR. This sample has approximately 17,000 clones; roughly 80% occur once, and the top ten carry roughly 14%. This sample is part of a study of long-term antiretroviral therapy in people with HIV. Overall study results and limits: Collection spanned 2004 to 2017; ART regimens may be less effective than current ones. Subsequent to ART, diversity was augmented yet persisted below that of transplant donor controls.

This clonotype was sampled from a man aged 30 to 39 with HIV. The sequenced sample was unsorted PBMCs, obtained roughly 1.3 years before starting antiretroviral therapy. The chain employs TRBV29-1 and TRBJ1-1, with D perhaps TRBD1 (5 bases). CDR3 coding DNA: TGCAGCGTCATAGACAGGAACACTGAAGCTTTCTTT. Translating gives CSVIDRNTEAFF.